This entry features one TCR beta chain sequence. Antigen: not known. This specimen comes from a study of cytomegalovirus exposure and HLA in healthy donors. Findings of the study overall: In a later analysis, at a false discovery rate of 0.05, roughly 17,000 TCR beta sequences matched HLA alleles. The study assumed roughly uniform donor sequencing depth for presence/absence analyses.

PCR primers comprised 60 Vbeta and 13 Jbeta primers. The repertoire was sequenced with immunoSEQ multiplex PCR; TCRdb's copy has only in-frame clones and lacks some. This specimen shows 50,000 to 70,000 clones; the ten leading clones hold roughly 4%. Looked up from germline, CDR1 is SGHAT and CDR2 is FQNNGV. V lost 0 bases, J lost 11 bases, and 25 bases lay in between. CDR3 size: 17 residues. Material: PBMCs. The clonotype originates from a male donor in good health and CMV-seronegative. The V gene is TRBV11-2, the J gene TRBJ2-5; D is perhaps TRBD1 (6 bases). CDR3 in DNA: TGTGCCAGCAGCTTAGATCAACAGGGTCTCCTTGGAGAAGAGCAGTACTTC. This codes for CASSLDQQGLLGEEQYF.